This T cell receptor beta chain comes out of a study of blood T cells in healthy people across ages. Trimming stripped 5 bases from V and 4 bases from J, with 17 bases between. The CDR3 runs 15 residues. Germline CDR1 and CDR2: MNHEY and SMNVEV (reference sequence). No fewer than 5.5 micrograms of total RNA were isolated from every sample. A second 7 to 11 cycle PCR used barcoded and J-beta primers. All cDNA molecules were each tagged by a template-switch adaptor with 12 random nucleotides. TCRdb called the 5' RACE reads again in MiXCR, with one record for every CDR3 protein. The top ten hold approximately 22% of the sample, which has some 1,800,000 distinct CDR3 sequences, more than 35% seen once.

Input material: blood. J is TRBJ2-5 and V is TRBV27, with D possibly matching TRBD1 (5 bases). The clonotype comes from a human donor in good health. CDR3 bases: TGTGCCAGCAGTCCCAAAATTCAGGGCGTAGAGACCCAGTACTTC. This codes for CASSPKIQGVETQYF.